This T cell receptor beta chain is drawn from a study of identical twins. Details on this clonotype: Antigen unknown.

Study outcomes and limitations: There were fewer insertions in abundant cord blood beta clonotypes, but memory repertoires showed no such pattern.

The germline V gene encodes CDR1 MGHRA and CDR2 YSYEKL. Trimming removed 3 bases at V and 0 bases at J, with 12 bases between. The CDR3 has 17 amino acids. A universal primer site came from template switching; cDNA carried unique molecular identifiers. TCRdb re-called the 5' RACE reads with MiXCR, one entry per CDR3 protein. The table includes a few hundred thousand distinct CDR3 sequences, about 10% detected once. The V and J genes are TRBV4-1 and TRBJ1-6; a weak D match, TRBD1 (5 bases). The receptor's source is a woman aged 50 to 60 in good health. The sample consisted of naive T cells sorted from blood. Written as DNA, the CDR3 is TGCGCCAGCAGCCACGCTTCAGGGAACTCCTATAATTCACCCCTCCACTTT. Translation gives CASSHASGNSYNSPLHF.